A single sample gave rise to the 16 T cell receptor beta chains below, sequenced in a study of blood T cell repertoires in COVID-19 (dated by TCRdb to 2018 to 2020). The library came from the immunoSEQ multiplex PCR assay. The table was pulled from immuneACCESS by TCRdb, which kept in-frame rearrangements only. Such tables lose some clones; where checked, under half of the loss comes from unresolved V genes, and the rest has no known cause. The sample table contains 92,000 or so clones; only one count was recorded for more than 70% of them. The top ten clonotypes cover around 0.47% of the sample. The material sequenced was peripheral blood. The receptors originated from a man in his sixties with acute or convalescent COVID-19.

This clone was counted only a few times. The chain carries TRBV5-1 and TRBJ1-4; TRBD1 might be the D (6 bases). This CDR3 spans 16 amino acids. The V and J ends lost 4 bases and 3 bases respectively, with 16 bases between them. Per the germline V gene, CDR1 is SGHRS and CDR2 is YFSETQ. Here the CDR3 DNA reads TGCGCCAGCAGCCCTGGAAGGGGGGGGCCTAATGAAAAACTGTTTTTT. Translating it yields CASSPGRGGPNEKLFF.

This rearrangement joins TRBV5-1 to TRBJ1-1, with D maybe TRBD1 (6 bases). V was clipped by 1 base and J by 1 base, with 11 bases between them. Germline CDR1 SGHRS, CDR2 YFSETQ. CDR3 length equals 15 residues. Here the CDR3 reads CASSLWGTQNTEAFF. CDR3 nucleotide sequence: TGCGCCAGCAGCTTGTGGGGGACACAGAACACTGAAGCTTTCTTT.

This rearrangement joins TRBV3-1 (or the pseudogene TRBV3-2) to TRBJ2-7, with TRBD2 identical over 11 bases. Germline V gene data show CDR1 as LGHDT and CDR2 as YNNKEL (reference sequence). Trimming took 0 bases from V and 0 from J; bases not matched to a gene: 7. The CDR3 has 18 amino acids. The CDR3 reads CASSQEALAGGFSYEQYF. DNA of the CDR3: TGTGCCAGCAGCCAAGAGGCGCTAGCGGGAGGTTTCTCCTACGAGCAGTACTTC.

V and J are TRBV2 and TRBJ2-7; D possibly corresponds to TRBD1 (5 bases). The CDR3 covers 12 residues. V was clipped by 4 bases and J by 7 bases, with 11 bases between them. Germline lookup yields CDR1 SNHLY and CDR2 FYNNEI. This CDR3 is CASSVGLREQYF. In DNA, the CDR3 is TGTGCCAGCAGTGTGGGGCTAAGGGAGCAGTACTTC. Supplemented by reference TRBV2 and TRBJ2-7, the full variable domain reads EPEVTQTPSHQVTQMGQEVILRCVPISNHLYFYWYRQILGQKVEFLVSFYNNEISEKSEIFDDQFSVERPDGSNFTLKIRSTKLEDSAMYFCASSVGLREQYFGPGTRLTVT.

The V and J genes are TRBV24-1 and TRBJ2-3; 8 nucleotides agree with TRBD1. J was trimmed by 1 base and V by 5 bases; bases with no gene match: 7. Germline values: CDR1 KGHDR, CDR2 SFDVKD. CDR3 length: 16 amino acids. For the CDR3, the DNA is TGTGCCACCAGTGGGACAGGGCTCTCCGGCACAGATACGCAGTATTTT. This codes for CATSGTGLSGTDTQYF.

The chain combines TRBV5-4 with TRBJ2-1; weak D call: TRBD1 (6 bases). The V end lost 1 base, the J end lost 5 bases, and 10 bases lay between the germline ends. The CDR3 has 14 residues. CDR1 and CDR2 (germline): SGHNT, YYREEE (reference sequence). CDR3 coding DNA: TGTGCCAGCAGCTTGAGGGACAACCACAATGAGCAGTTCTTC. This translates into CASSLRDNHNEQFF.

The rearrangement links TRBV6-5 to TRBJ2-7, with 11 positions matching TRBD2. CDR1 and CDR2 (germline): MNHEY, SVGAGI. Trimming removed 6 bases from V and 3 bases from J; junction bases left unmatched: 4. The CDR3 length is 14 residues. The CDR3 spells CASRRGLAVYEQYF. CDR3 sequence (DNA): TGTGCCAGCAGACGGGGACTAGCGGTCTACGAGCAGTACTTC.

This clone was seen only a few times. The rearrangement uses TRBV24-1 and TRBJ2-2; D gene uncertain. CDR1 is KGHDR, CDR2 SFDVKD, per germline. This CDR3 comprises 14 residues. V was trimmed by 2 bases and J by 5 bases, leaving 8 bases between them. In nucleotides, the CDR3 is TGTGCCACCAGTGATTCGACCGGGACCGGGGAGCTGTTTTTT. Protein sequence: CATSDSTGTGELFF.

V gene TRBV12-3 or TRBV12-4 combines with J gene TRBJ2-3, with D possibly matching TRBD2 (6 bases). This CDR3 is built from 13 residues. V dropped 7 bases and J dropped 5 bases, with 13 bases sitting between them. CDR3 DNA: TGTGCCAGCAAGCCGGACTATATAGATACGCAGTATTTT. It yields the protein CASKPDYIDTQYF.

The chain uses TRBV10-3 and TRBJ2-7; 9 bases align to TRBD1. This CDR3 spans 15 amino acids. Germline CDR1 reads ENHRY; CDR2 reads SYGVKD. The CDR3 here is CATSPGTGSFYEQYF. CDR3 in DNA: TGTGCGACTAGCCCGGGGACAGGGTCGTTCTACGAGCAGTACTTC.

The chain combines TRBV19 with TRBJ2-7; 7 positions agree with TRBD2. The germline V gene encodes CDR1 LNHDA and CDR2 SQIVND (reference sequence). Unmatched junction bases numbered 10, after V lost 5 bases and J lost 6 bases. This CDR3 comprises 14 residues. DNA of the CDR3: TGTGCCAGTAGTGCTGGCGGGGGAAGGGGCGAGCAGTACTTC. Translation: CASSAGGGRGEQYF.

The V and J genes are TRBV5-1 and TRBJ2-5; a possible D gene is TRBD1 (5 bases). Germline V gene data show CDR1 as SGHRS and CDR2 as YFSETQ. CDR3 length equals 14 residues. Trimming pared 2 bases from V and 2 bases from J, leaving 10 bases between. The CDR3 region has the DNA TGCGCCAGCAGCTTCGACAGAGTACAAGAGACCCAGTACTTC. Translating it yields CASSFDRVQETQYF.

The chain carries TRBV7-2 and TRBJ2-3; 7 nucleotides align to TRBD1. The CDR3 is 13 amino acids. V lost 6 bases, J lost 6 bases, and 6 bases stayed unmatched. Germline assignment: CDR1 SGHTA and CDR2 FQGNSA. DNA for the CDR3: TGTGCCAGCAGTCGTCTGACAGGGGATACGCAGTATTTT. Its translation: CASSRLTGDTQYF.

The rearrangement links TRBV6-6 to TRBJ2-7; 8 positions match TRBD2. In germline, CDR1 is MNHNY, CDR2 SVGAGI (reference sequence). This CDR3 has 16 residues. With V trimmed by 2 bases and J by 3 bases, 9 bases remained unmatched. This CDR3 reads CASSYPFSGDFYEQYF. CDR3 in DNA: TGTGCCAGCAGTTACCCCTTTAGCGGGGACTTCTACGAGCAGTACTTC.

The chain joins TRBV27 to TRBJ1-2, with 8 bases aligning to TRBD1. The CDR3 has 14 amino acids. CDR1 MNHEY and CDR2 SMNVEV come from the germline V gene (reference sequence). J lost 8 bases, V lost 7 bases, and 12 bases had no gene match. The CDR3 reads CASKPRAGGLGYTF. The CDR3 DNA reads TGTGCCAGCAAGCCCCGGGCAGGGGGCTTGGGCTACACCTTC.

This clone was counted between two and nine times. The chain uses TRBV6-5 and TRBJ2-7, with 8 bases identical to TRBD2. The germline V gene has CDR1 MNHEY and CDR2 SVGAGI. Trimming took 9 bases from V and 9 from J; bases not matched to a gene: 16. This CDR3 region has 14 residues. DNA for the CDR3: TGTGCCAGTGAAGGGGGAGCGGGAGTCTTGGTGCAGTACTTC. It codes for CASEGGAGVLVQYF.